The 21 T cell receptor beta chains below come from one sample, sequenced in a study of blood T cells in healthy people across ages (dated by TCRdb to the mid-2010s). The receptor library was made with 5' RACE. The sample was run on an Illumina HiSeq 2500. A second roughly 6 to 12 cycle PCR used a sample-barcoded 5' primer and a J-beta primer mix. TCRdb reanalyzed the raw reads on its own, using fastp at Q25 for trimming and MiXCR for clone calling, and kept in-frame beta chains. One record per CDR3 amino acid sequence lists the most common genes and DNA. The sample data list nearly 800,000 distinct CDR3 sequences, and roughly three fifths of these were observed just once. The ten largest clones add up to roughly 24% of the sample. The sequenced material came from blood. All receptors derive from a man in his forties or fifties in good health.

Points on this clonotype: One junction end disagrees with the germline gene, perhaps due to a read error. V is TRBV29-1 and J is TRBJ2-1; perhaps TRBD1 as D (5 bases). There are 16 residues in the CDR3. The germline V gene has CDR1 SQVTM and CDR2 ANQGSEA. The CDR3 loop is CSVVLVSGQPYNKQFF. The CDR3 nucleotides read TGCAGCGTTGTATTGGTATCCGGACAACCCTACAATAAGCAGTTCTTC.

To note about this clonotype: Mismatch with germline at one junction end may stem from a read error. This chain uses TRBV7-7 with TRBJ2-4; the D gene is possibly TRBD2 (6 bases). The J call is doubtful: the DNA matches TRBJ2-5 better. The V gene's germline CDR1 is SSHAT and CDR2 FNYEAQ (reference sequence). CDR3 length equals 15 residues. The CDR3 here is CASSLRLGMQETQYF. The CDR3 DNA sequence: TGTGCTAGCAGCTTGAGACTAGGGATGCAAGAGACCCAGTACTTC.

The chain uses TRBV3-1 and TRBJ1-2, with D hard to call. Trimming removed 0 bases at V and 8 bases at J, with 13 bases between. The CDR3 is 14 residues long. The V gene's germline CDR1 is LGHDT and CDR2 YNNKEL (reference sequence). The CDR3 here is CASSQDNRIGGYTF. The CDR3 bases are TGTGCCAGCAGCCAAGATAACCGGATAGGAGGCTACACCTTC. Based on the CDR3 plus reference TRBV3-1 and TRBJ1-2, the full variable domain is DTAVSQTPKYLVTQMGNDKSIKCEQNLGHDTMYWYKQDSKKFLKIMFSYNNKELIINETVPNRFSPKSPDKAHLNLHINSLELGDSAVYFCASSQDNRIGGYTFGSGTRLTVV.

The chain has TRBV6-1 and TRBJ2-6; TRBD1 is a possible D gene (5 bases). This CDR3 is 18 amino acids long. Germline V gene sequence: CDR1 MNHNS, CDR2 SASEGT. The V and J ends lost 2 bases and 0 bases respectively, with 14 bases between them. Here the CDR3 reads CASSEFSQARSGANVLTF. For the CDR3, the DNA is TGTGCCAGCAGTGAATTCTCACAGGCTCGCTCTGGGGCCAACGTCCTGACTTTC.

This clonotype has more than one count but fewer than ten. The chain couples TRBV29-1 to TRBJ2-6; D remains unclear. Germline lookup yields CDR1 SQVTM and CDR2 ANQGSEA. This CDR3 is built from 13 residues. Trimming removed 4 bases at V and 1 base at J, with 5 bases between. CDR3: CSVVRSGANVLTF. The CDR3 DNA is TGCAGCGTTGTTAGGTCTGGGGCCAACGTCCTGACTTTC.

The chain couples TRBV7-6 to TRBJ2-3; 7 bases agree with TRBD1. Losses at the gene ends were 3 bases for V and 2 bases for J; bases not matched to a gene: 11. CDR3 length: 17 amino acids. Germline values: CDR1 SGHVS, CDR2 FNYEAQ. The CDR3 spells CASSFSTGDELTDTQYF. The CDR3 nucleotides are TGTGCCAGCAGCTTTTCAACAGGGGACGAACTCACAGATACGCAGTATTTT.

The V and J genes are TRBV29-1 and TRBJ2-5, with D possibly being TRBD1 or TRBD2 (5 bases each). CDR1 is SQVTM and CDR2 is ANQGSEA in the germline V gene. The CDR3 consists of 13 residues. Deletions cut 4 bases from V and 3 bases from J, with 12 bases between. CDR3 amino acids: CSVGDLWEETQYF. As DNA, the CDR3 is TGCAGCGTTGGGGACCTTTGGGAAGAGACCCAGTACTTC.

The V gene is TRBV20-1, the J gene TRBJ2-1; D not certain. The germline V gene encodes CDR1 DFQATT and CDR2 SNEGSKA (reference sequence). The CDR3 spans 13 residues. Trimming cost V 3 bases and J 2 bases, with 8 bases left between them. The CDR3 sequence is CSASRQAYNEQFF. The CDR3 nucleotides read TGCAGTGCTAGTCGGCAGGCCTACAATGAGCAGTTCTTC.

The J gene is TRBJ1-5, the V gene TRBV7-2; 7 bases line up with TRBD1. Per germline, CDR1 SGHTA and CDR2 FQGNSA. V shed 1 base and J 6 bases; nucleotides not matched to a gene: 6. CDR3 length equals 15 residues. CDR3 protein: CASSLVGGGVQPQHF. The DNA for the CDR3 is TGTGCCAGCAGCTTAGTAGGAGGGGGCGTTCAGCCCCAGCATTTT.

The chain combines TRBV18 with TRBJ2-1, with D uncertain. Trimming stripped 1 base from V and 6 bases from J, with 10 bases between. Germline V lookup: CDR1 KGHSH, CDR2 LQKENI. The CDR3 loop spans 14 amino acids. The CDR3 nucleotides read TGTGCCAGCTCACCACAGGGTTTATTCAATGAGCAGTTCTTC. Its translation: CASSPQGLFNEQFF.

The table lists this clonotype with a count of one. J is TRBJ2-7 and V is TRBV6-1, with a tentative D call TRBD2 (6 bases). Germline assignment: CDR1 MNHNS and CDR2 SASEGT. This CDR3 region has 14 residues. Trimming took 6 bases from V and 2 from J, leaving 14 bases between them. The DNA of the CDR3 is TGTGCCAGCAGCAAGGGACTCCAAGCCTACGAGCAGTACTTC. This gives the protein CASSKGLQAYEQYF.

This chain links TRBV12-3 or TRBV12-4 with TRBJ2-5; D is tentatively TRBD1 or TRBD2 (5 bases each). The V gene lost 3 bases and the J gene lost 5 bases, with 16 bases spanning the gap. This CDR3 is 15 amino acids long. The DNA of the CDR3 is TGTGCCAGCAGTTTCGCGGGCCAGGGAGAGGAGACCCAGTACTTC. Its translation is CASSFAGQGEETQYF.

The rearrangement uses TRBV7-2 and TRBJ2-3; D possibly corresponds to TRBD2 (5 bases). There are 16 residues in the CDR3. Germline V gives CDR1 SGHTA, CDR2 FQGNSA. Between the trimmed V and J ends, which lost 0 bases and 4 bases, there was a span of 14 bases. The CDR3 spells CASSLAGVPRADTQYF. The CDR3 DNA reads TGTGCCAGCAGCTTAGCGGGAGTGCCTCGAGCAGATACGCAGTATTTT. The full variable domain, in which reference TRBV7-2 and TRBJ2-3 provide the parts outside the CDR3, is GAGVSQSPSNKVTEKGKDVELRCDPISGHTALYWYRQSLGQGLEFLIYFQGNSAPDKSGLPSDRFSAERTGGSVSTLTIQRTQQEDSAVYLCASSLAGVPRADTQYFGPGTRLTVL.

The chain uses TRBV12-3 or TRBV12-4 and TRBJ2-5; 8 positions agree with TRBD1. The V gene end was trimmed by 4 bases and the J gene end by 0 bases; junction bases not matched to a gene: 4. This CDR3 has 15 amino acids. Written as DNA, the CDR3 is TGTGCCAGCAGTTCCGGGACAGGATACCAAGAGACCCAGTACTTC. It encodes CASSSGTGYQETQYF.

V and J are TRBV21-1 and TRBJ1-6; the table names TRBD1, a call not compared with the DNA. TRBV21-1 is flagged as a pseudogene. This CDR3 is built from 15 residues. This chain's CDR3 is CASSKNDRNNSPLHF. In DNA form, the CDR3 reads TGTGCCAGCAGCAAAAATGACAGGAATAATTCACCCCTCCACTTT.

This sequence joins TRBV5-5 and TRBJ1-5; the D gene is possibly TRBD1 (6 bases). Germline V lookup: CDR1 SGHKS, CDR2 YYEKEE (reference sequence). V lost 2 bases and J lost 6, with 12 bases in between. This CDR3 region has 14 residues. This CDR3 is CASSLGGQGQPQHF. DNA for the CDR3: TGTGCCAGCAGCTTAGGGGGGCAGGGTCAGCCCCAGCATTTT.

This clonotype was counted only a few times. The chain has TRBV29-1 and TRBJ2-7; no reliable D call. V lost 3 bases, J lost 4 bases, and 16 bases lay in between. From germline, CDR1 is SQVTM and CDR2 ANQGSEA. CDR3 length: 14 amino acids. The CDR3 DNA is TGCAGCGTTGAGGCCTCGGGTTCCGGGTACGAGCAGTACTTC. Translation gives CSVEASGSGYEQYF.

The chain is built from TRBV7-9 and TRBJ2-4; D is uncertain. CDR1 and CDR2 from the germline V gene are SEHNR and FQNEAQ (reference sequence). The CDR3 spans 16 residues. V lost 5 bases and J 5 bases, leaving 19 bases between the germline ends. In DNA form, the CDR3 reads TGTGCCAGCAGCCGACCCCCCCAAAGGAGCGAAAACATTCAGTACTTC. Translation: CASSRPPQRSENIQYF. Full variable domain (outside the CDR3, taken from reference TRBV7-9 and TRBJ2-4): DTGVSQNPRHKITKRGQNVTFRCDPISEHNRLYWYRQTLGQGPEFLTYFQNEAQLEKSRLLSDRFSAERPKGSFSTLEIQRTEQGDSAMYLCASSRPPQRSENIQYFGAGTRLSVL.

CDR3: CASSLDGTGEQWEQYF. DNA for the CDR3: TGTGCCAGCAGCTTGGATGGGACAGGGGAGCAGTGGGAGCAGTACTTC. J is TRBJ2-7 and V is TRBV5-6, with 10 bases matching TRBD1. The germline V gene encodes CDR1 SGHDT and CDR2 YYEEEE. The V and J ends lost 0 bases and 7 bases, in that order; junction bases with no gene match: 10. CDR3 length: 16 amino acids.

The chain employs TRBV7-2 and TRBJ2-3, with D possibly TRBD2 on 5 matching bases. This CDR3 has 16 residues. Germline V gives CDR1 SGHTA, CDR2 FQGNSA. Trimming left V 2 bases short and J 3 bases short, with 15 bases between. The CDR3 sequence: CASSLSRGGATDTQYF. The CDR3 DNA reads TGTGCCAGCAGCTTATCCCGAGGAGGCGCTACAGATACGCAGTATTTT. Supplemented by reference TRBV7-2 and TRBJ2-3, the full variable domain reads GAGVSQSPSNKVTEKGKDVELRCDPISGHTALYWYRQSLGQGLEFLIYFQGNSAPDKSGLPSDRFSAERTGGSVSTLTIQRTQQEDSAVYLCASSLSRGGATDTQYFGPGTRLTVL.

V is TRBV19 and J is TRBJ2-3; 7 positions agree with TRBD2. Germline CDR1 LNHDA, CDR2 SQIVND (reference sequence). The CDR3 is 15 residues long. J was trimmed by 0 bases and V by 4 bases; bases with no gene match: 4. CDR3: CASSTSGSSTDTQYF. The CDR3 nucleotides read TGTGCCAGTAGTACTAGCGGATCTAGCACAGATACGCAGTATTTT.